The rows below give T cell receptor beta chains drawn from one sample of a study of regulatory T cells in long-lasting Graves disease. TCRdb recomputed calls from the multiplex PCR reads with MiXCR, one row per CDR3 protein. This sample yields around 400,000 distinct CDR3 sequences, of which roughly 24% are seen a single time; 25% to 35% belongs to the top ten. This sample comprised peripheral blood mononuclear cells (PBMCs), obtained when the disease was refractory, from a patient treated with antithyroid drugs. The receptor source for this set is a woman aged 40 to 50 with Graves disease. Each CDR3 is given with its conserved first and last residue. The order of the fields is D gene, V gene, J gene, clone size, CDR3 protein, CDR3 DNA. A D gene is named only where the DNA matches it firmly. Size is stated for part of the rows, as once, few or many counts, or as a class when the clone is expanded.

D: NA
V: TRBV2
J: TRBJ1-1
size: many
CDR3: CASRRGVQSNTEAFF
DNA: TGTGCCAGCAGGAGGGGTGTTCAGTCGAACACTGAAGCTTTCTTT

D: TRBD2
V: TRBV6-2/TRBV6-3
J: TRBJ2-1
size: many
CDR3: CASSVTASGNNEQFF
DNA: TGTGCCAGCAGCGTTACCGCTAGCGGGAACAATGAGCAGTTCTTC

D: NA
V: TRBV10-3
J: TRBJ1-1
size: NA
CDR3: CAIRRRDMNTEAFF
DNA: TGTGCCATCAGGAGACGGGATATGAACACTGAAGCTTTCTTT

D: NA
V: TRBV6-2/TRBV6-3
J: TRBJ1-5
size: NA
CDR3: CASSEGPLPQHF
DNA: TGTGCCAGCAGTGAAGGGCCACTCCCCCAGCATTTT

D: TRBD2
V: TRBV28
J: TRBJ2-1
size: few
CDR3: CASSLLRKSSGFSYNEQFF
DNA: TGTGCCAGCAGTTTACTACGAAAGTCTAGCGGGTTTTCCTACAATGAGCAGTTCTTC

D: NA
V: TRBV4-2
J: TRBJ1-1
size: NA
CDR3: CASSQRVGKAFF
DNA: TGTGCCAGCAGCCAGCGAGTGGGGAAAGCTTTCTTT

D: NA
V: TRBV28
J: TRBJ2-7
size: many
CDR3: CASRRPAGMREQYF
DNA: TGTGCCAGCAGGCGTCCAGCGGGTATGCGCGAGCAGTACTTC

D: TRBD2
V: TRBV27
J: TRBJ2-7
size: many
CDR3: CASSLLAGGTYEQYF
DNA: TGTGCCAGCAGCTTACTAGCGGGAGGAACCTACGAGCAGTACTTC

D: NA
V: TRBV7-9
J: TRBJ1-1
size: many
CDR3: CASSSEPPRANTEAFF
DNA: TGTGCCAGCAGCTCTGAACCCCCGCGGGCGAACACTGAAGCTTTCTTT

D: NA
V: TRBV20-1
J: TRBJ1-1
size: many
CDR3: CSARWTEAFF
DNA: TGCAGTGCTAGGTGGACTGAAGCTTTCTTT

D: NA
V: TRBV5-6
J: TRBJ2-7
size: NA
CDR3: CASSRGQGSGLGEQYF
DNA: TGTGCCAGCAGCCGGGGGCAGGGAAGCGGACTTGGCGAGCAGTACTTC

D: TRBD1
V: TRBV2
J: TRBJ2-2
size: many
CDR3: CASSRDRANTGELFF
DNA: TGTGCCAGCAGCCGGGACAGGGCGAACACCGGGGAGCTGTTTTTT

D: NA
V: TRBV28
J: TRBJ2-5
size: many
CDR3: CASSLAGSGEETQYF
DNA: TGTGCCAGCAGTTTAGCAGGGTCTGGGGAAGAGACCCAGTACTTC

D: TRBD1
V: TRBV2
J: TRBJ2-6
size: many
CDR3: CASRMGQSSGANVLTF
DNA: TGTGCCAGCAGAATGGGACAGAGTTCTGGGGCCAACGTCCTGACTTTC

D: TRBD1
V: TRBV14
J: TRBJ1-1
size: few
CDR3: CASSHRQGMNTEAFF
DNA: TGTGCCAGCAGCCACCGACAGGGGATGAACACTGAAGCTTTCTTT

D: NA
V: TRBV28
J: TRBJ2-3
size: few
CDR3: CASSFMSLSQGTQYF
DNA: TGTGCCAGCAGTTTTATGTCCCTCTCCCAGGGTACGCAGTATTTT

D: NA
V: TRBV28
J: TRBJ1-2
size: few
CDR3: CASSVGTSARYTF
DNA: TGTGCCAGCAGTGTAGGGACCAGCGCTCGGTACACCTTC

D: TRBD2
V: TRBV6-1
J: TRBJ2-2
size: NA
CDR3: CASSPTQTSAGELFF
DNA: TGTGCCAGCAGCCCTACCCAGACTAGCGCCGGGGAGCTGTTTTTT

D: NA
V: TRBV7-2
J: TRBJ1-1
size: few
CDR3: CLVWSSPMNTEAFF
DNA: TGCTTAGTGTGGTCTTCCCCCATGAACACTGAAGCTTTCTTT

D: NA
V: TRBV10-1
J: TRBJ2-5
size: many
CDR3: CASSESTGAGETQYF
DNA: TGCGCCAGCAGTGAGTCTACGGGGGCGGGAGAGACCCAGTACTTC

D: TRBD1
V: TRBV28
J: TRBJ2-5
size: few
CDR3: CASSQTWTGKETQYF
DNA: TGTGCCAGCAGCCAAACTTGGACAGGGAAAGAGACCCAGTACTTC

D: TRBD2
V: TRBV7-9
J: TRBJ2-5
size: few
CDR3: CASSLKAGGETQYF
DNA: TGTGCCAGCAGCTTAAAGGCGGGAGGCGAGACCCAGTACTTC

D: NA
V: TRBV18
J: TRBJ2-5
size: NA
CDR3: CASSPPTPRKETQYF
DNA: TGTGCCAGCTCACCACCTACACCGAGGAAGGAGACCCAGTACTTC

D: NA
V: TRBV27
J: TRBJ1-1
size: many
CDR3: CASSLSAYHNTEAFF
DNA: TGTGCCAGCAGTTTATCGGCTTACCACAACACTGAAGCTTTCTTT

D: NA
V: TRBV30
J: TRBJ2-2
size: NA
CDR3: CACEGRRRELFF
DNA: TGTGCCTGCGAGGGCCGGAGAAGGGAGCTGTTTTTT

D: NA
V: TRBV15
J: TRBJ1-4
size: NA
CDR3: CVTSREPLEEKLFF
DNA: TGTGTCACCAGCAGAGAACCCCTTGAAGAGAAACTGTTTTTT

D: TRBD1
V: TRBV6-9
J: TRBJ2-5
size: many
CDR3: CASSYRDRGETQYF
DNA: TGTGCCAGCAGTTACCGGGACAGGGGTGAGACCCAGTACTTC

D: NA
V: TRBV19
J: TRBJ1-1
size: few
CDR3: CASIPPKKGRREAFF
DNA: TGTGCCAGTATCCCCCCCAAGAAGGGCCGGCGCGAAGCTTTCTTT

D: NA
V: TRBV9
J: TRBJ1-5
size: few
CDR3: CASSPRLGGQPQHF
DNA: TGTGCCAGCAGCCCTCGGCTCGGCGGGCAGCCCCAGCATTTT

D: NA
V: TRBV10-3
J: TRBJ1-4
size: NA
CDR3: CAITAALNEKLFF
DNA: TGTGCCATCACCGCGGCCCTTAATGAAAAACTGTTTTTT

D: NA
V: TRBV27
J: TRBJ2-7
size: NA
CDR3: CASSPKGTTYEQYF
DNA: TGTGCCAGCAGCCCTAAGGGGACAACCTACGAGCAGTACTTC

D: NA
V: TRBV7-9
J: TRBJ1-1
size: few
CDR3: CASSLAPGKNTEAFF
DNA: TGTGCCAGCAGCTTAGCGCCAGGGAAGAACACTGAAGCTTTCTTT

D: NA
V: TRBV19
J: TRBJ2-5
size: many
CDR3: CASSIGALWKTQYF
DNA: TGTGCCAGTAGTATAGGAGCATTGTGGAAGACCCAGTACTTC

D: TRBD1
V: TRBV2
J: TRBJ1-5
size: many
CDR3: CASSGPGQGSQPQHF
DNA: TGTGCCAGCAGCGGTCCGGGACAGGGAAGCCAGCCCCAGCATTTT

D: NA
V: TRBV28
J: TRBJ2-5
size: many
CDR3: CASTDRAETQYF
DNA: TGTGCCAGCACGGACCGAGCGGAGACCCAGTACTTC

D: NA
V: TRBV27
J: TRBJ1-5
size: many
CDR3: CASSLSPNQPQHF
DNA: TGTGCCAGCAGTTTAAGTCCCAATCAGCCCCAGCATTTT

D: TRBD1
V: TRBV5-1
J: TRBJ1-1
size: many
CDR3: CASSSGTGGTEAFF
DNA: TGTGCCAGCAGTTCCGGGACAGGTGGAACTGAAGCTTTCTTT

D: NA
V: TRBV4-2
J: TRBJ1-5
size: few
CDR3: CASSHSRGMDQPQHF
DNA: TGTGCCAGCAGCCACAGCAGGGGAATGGATCAGCCCCAGCATTTT

D: TRBD2
V: TRBV28
J: TRBJ2-1
size: many
CDR3: CASTETSPLYNEQFF
DNA: TGTGCCAGCACCGAGACTAGCCCCCTATACAATGAGCAGTTCTTC

D: NA
V: TRBV6-1
J: TRBJ2-7
size: many
CDR3: CASSGGQGVYYEQYF
DNA: TGTGCCAGCAGCGGGGGGCAGGGGGTATACTACGAGCAGTACTTC

D: NA
V: TRBV6-1
J: TRBJ1-5
size: NA
CDR3: CASSRGGMYSNQPQHF
DNA: TGTGCCAGCAGTCGGGGGGGGATGTATAGCAATCAGCCCCAGCATTTT

D: NA
V: TRBV7-3
J: TRBJ1-6
size: many
CDR3: CASSARTLGDNSPLHF
DNA: TGTGCCAGCAGCGCCCGTACCCTAGGGGACAATTCACCCCTCCACTTT

D: NA
V: TRBV5-1
J: TRBJ1-1
size: many
CDR3: CASSLIGLENTEAFF
DNA: TGCGCCAGCAGCTTGATTGGACTCGAGAACACTGAAGCTTTCTTT

D: NA
V: TRBV2
J: TRBJ1-2
size: once
CDR3: CASRLTGLNYGYTF
DNA: TGTGCCAGCAGGTTGACAGGCCTCAACTATGGCTACACCTTC

D: TRBD2
V: TRBV4-1
J: TRBJ2-5
size: once
CDR3: CASSQPTSGKKTQYF
DNA: TGCGCCAGCAGCCAACCGACTAGCGGGAAAAAGACCCAGTACTTC

D: TRBD1
V: TRBV28
J: TRBJ2-7
size: many
CDR3: CASSLDRASYEQYF
DNA: TGTGCCAGCAGTTTAGACAGGGCGAGCTACGAGCAGTACTTC

D: NA
V: TRBV7-3
J: TRBJ2-5
size: few
CDR3: CASSPHPRAGETQYF
DNA: TGTGCCAGCAGCCCCCACCCCAGGGCAGGCGAGACCCAGTACTTC

D: TRBD1
V: TRBV20-1
J: TRBJ2-7
size: many
CDR3: CSARGDRDHEQYF
DNA: TGCAGTGCTAGAGGCGACAGGGACCACGAGCAGTACTTC

D: NA
V: TRBV20-1
J: TRBJ1-1
size: NA
CDR3: CSAREGKTPERAFF
DNA: TGCAGTGCTAGAGAGGGGAAAACTCCGGAGAGGGCTTTCTTT

D: TRBD2
V: TRBV28
J: TRBJ2-7
size: many
CDR3: CASLGLAGAGEQYF
DNA: TGTGCCAGCTTGGGACTAGCGGGAGCAGGCGAGCAGTACTTC

D: TRBD2
V: TRBV19
J: TRBJ2-2
size: NA
CDR3: CASKLAGVSTGELFF
DNA: TGTGCCAGTAAACTAGCGGGAGTCTCCACCGGGGAGCTGTTTTTT